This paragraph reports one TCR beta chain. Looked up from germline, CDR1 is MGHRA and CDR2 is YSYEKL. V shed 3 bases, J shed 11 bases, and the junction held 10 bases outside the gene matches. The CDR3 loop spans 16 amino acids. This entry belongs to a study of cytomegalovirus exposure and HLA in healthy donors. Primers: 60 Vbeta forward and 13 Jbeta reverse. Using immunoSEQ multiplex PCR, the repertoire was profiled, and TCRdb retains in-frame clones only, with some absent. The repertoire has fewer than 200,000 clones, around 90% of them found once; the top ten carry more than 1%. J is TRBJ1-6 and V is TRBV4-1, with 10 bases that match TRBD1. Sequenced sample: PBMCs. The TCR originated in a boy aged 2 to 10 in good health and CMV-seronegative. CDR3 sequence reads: CASSQVAGQGTTPLHF. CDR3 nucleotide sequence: TGCGCCAGCAGCCAGGTAGCGGGACAGGGGACTACACCCCTCCACTTT.